This T cell receptor beta chain emerged from a study of blood T cell repertoires in COVID-19. Study information: Donors in the United States, Italy and Spain gave samples during acute or convalescent COVID-19. The cDNA or gDNA used as material had been derived from T cells, B-cell-depleted T cells, or PBMCs.

This CDR3 has 15 residues. Trimming shortened V by 7 bases and J by 3 bases, and 18 bases separated the two germline ends. Germline-derived CDR1 and CDR2 are LNHDA and SQIVND (reference sequence). The table came from immunoSEQ multiplex PCR; TCRdb's copy has only in-frame clones and leaves some out. Among around 77,000 clones listed, 82% were seen once. Sequenced input: peripheral blood. This TCR was sampled from a human donor in a cohort sampled during active COVID-19. V is TRBV19 and J is TRBJ1-1, with a tentative D call TRBD1 (5 bases). CDR3 nucleotide sequence: TGTGCCAGTAAGACGGGGGGAGCGGTGGACACTGAAGCTTTCTTT. Its translation: CASKTGGAVDTEAFF. Combining the CDR3 with reference TRBV19 and TRBJ1-1 gives the whole variable domain DGGITQSPKYLFRKEGQNVTLSCEQNLNHDAMYWYRQDPGQGLRLIYYSQIVNDFQKGDIAEGYSVSREKKESFPLTVTSAQKNPTAFYLCASKTGGAVDTEAFFGQGTRLTVV.